This passage covers 25 T cell receptor beta chains from one sample sequenced in a study of T cells in localized non-small cell lung cancer. The protocol was immunoSEQ multiplex PCR, while the TCRdb copy is restricted to in-frame clones and leaves out a portion. Found here are approximately 3,000 clones, over 20% of them singletons; the top ten hold over 10%. The sample here was lung tumor tissue, taken before any cancer treatment. These receptors all stem from a male donor at least 60 years old with stage II lung adenocarcinoma.

This clone occurred a few times. This chain joins TRBV13 and TRBJ2-3; TRBD2 agrees at 13 bases. Germline loops: CDR1 PRHDT, CDR2 FYEKMQ (reference sequence). V was clipped by 1 base and J by 0 bases; unmatched bases: 1. The CDR3 extends over 17 amino acids. CDR3 sequence: CASSLEGLAGSTDTQYF. CDR3 nucleotide sequence: TGTGCCAGCAGCTTAGAGGGACTAGCGGGAAGCACAGATACGCAGTATTTT.

J is TRBJ2-1 and V is TRBV5-1; 11 bases line up with TRBD2. The length of the CDR3 is 20 residues. V was pared by 0 bases and J by 4 bases, with 15 bases of the junction left unmatched. Per germline, CDR1 SGHRS and CDR2 YFSETQ. The CDR3 DNA is TGCGCCAGCAGCTTGGGTGGGACAGATTTGCGACTAGCGGGGTACAATGAGCAGTTCTTC. Its protein is CASSLGGTDLRLAGYNEQFF.

This clone was counted between two and nine times. The chain has TRBV10-3 and TRBJ2-7; D possibly uses TRBD1 or TRBD2 (5 bases each). CDR1 ENHRY and CDR2 SYGVKD come from the germline V gene. Trimming cost V 2 bases and J 6 bases, with 11 bases left between them. The length of the CDR3 is 13 residues. CDR3 loop: CAISEEGFGEQYF. Here the CDR3 DNA reads TGTGCCATCAGTGAGGAGGGGTTCGGCGAGCAGTACTTC.

The chain employs TRBV9 and TRBJ2-7; the D gene is possibly TRBD1 (5 bases). The CDR3 consists of 13 residues. V was trimmed by 5 bases and J by 2 bases, leaving 11 bases between them. In germline, CDR1 is SGDLS, CDR2 YYNGEE. CDR3 amino acids: CASSEAGTYEQYF. Here the CDR3 DNA reads TGTGCCAGCAGTGAGGCAGGGACCTACGAGCAGTACTTC. Together with reference TRBV9 and TRBJ2-7, the CDR3 gives the full variable domain: DSGVTQTPKHLITATGQRVTLRCSPRSGDLSVYWYQQSLDQGLQFLIQYYNGEERAKGNILERFSAQQFPDLHSELNLSSLELGDSALYFCASSEAGTYEQYFGPGTRLTVT.

This clone is labeled large. The chain couples TRBV11-3 to TRBJ2-6; D is uncertain. CDR1 and CDR2 (germline): SGHNT, YENEEA. The CDR3 runs to 14 residues. V was pared by 2 bases and J by 0 bases, with 2 bases between. The CDR3, as DNA: TGTGCCAGCAGCTTAAACTCTGGGGCCAACGTCCTGACTTTC. Residues: CASSLNSGANVLTF.

This clone was observed a few times. The chain carries TRBV28 and TRBJ2-7, with D perhaps matching TRBD2 (5 bases). Between the trimmed V and J ends, which lost 5 bases and 0 bases, there was a span of 20 bases. CDR3 size: 17 residues. Germline V gene lookup returns CDR1 MDHEN and CDR2 SYDVKM. The CDR3 DNA is TGTGCCAGCAGTCCACCGACTACGTTCATTAGCTCCTACGAGCAGTACTTC. Translated: CASSPPTTFISSYEQYF. The whole variable domain, remainder taken from reference TRBV28 and TRBJ2-7, is DVKVTQSSRYLVKRTGEKVFLECVQDMDHENMFWYRQDPGLGLRLIYFSYDVKMKEKGDIPEGYSVSREKKERFSLILESASTNQTSMYLCASSPPTTFISSYEQYFGPGTRLTVT.

The V and J genes are TRBV14 and TRBJ1-2; 10 bases agree with TRBD1. Germline CDR1 SGHDN, CDR2 FVKESK. CDR3 length: 15 residues. V lost 1 base to trimming and J lost 6 bases; unmatched junction nucleotides: 5. CDR3 amino acids: CASSQAGTGANGYTF. CDR3 nucleotide sequence: TGTGCCAGCAGCCAAGCCGGGACAGGGGCGAATGGCTACACCTTC.

This clone was seen a handful of times. The chain combines TRBV12-5 with TRBJ2-3; TRBD2 matches at 9 bases. The germline V gene has CDR1 LGHNT and CDR2 FRNRAP. With V trimmed by 6 bases and J by 8 bases, 12 bases remained unmatched. The CDR3 runs to 15 residues. CDR3 amino acids: CASGYRVAGVGTQYF. The CDR3 bases are TGTGCTAGTGGATATAGGGTAGCGGGAGTTGGTACGCAGTATTTT.

This clone is judged large. The gene calls are TRBV30 and TRBJ2-1; TRBD2 matches 8 bases. V was pared by 8 bases and J by 2 bases, with 23 bases of the junction left unmatched. There are 19 residues in the CDR3. The germline V gene encodes CDR1 GTSNPN and CDR2 SVGIG (reference sequence). DNA for the CDR3: TGTGCCCTCATCCTTCTTTGGCTAGCGGGTACTCCCGCCTACAATGAGCAGTTCTTC. Its protein product is CALILLWLAGTPAYNEQFF.

In its sample, this clone was seen a few times. The chain employs TRBV18 and TRBJ2-7, with 8 bases identical to TRBD1. V was clipped by 6 bases and J by 3 bases; unmatched bases: 10. The CDR3 extends over 15 amino acids. Germline loops: CDR1 KGHSH, CDR2 LQKENI. The CDR3 DNA sequence: TGTGCCAGCTCCCTAAGTGGGACAGGACACTACGAGCAGTACTTC. Encoded protein: CASSLSGTGHYEQYF.

By its share, this clone is medium-sized. The chain recombines TRBV6-8 with TRBJ2-7, with 8 bases fitting TRBD1. Unmatched junction bases numbered 6, after V lost 5 bases and J lost 3 bases. The CDR3 totals 14 residues. Germline lookup yields CDR1 MNHGY and CDR2 SAAAGT. The CDR3 loop reads CASSDRDRGYEQYF. DNA of the CDR3: TGTGCCAGCAGTGACAGAGACAGGGGCTACGAGCAGTACTTC.

This chain links TRBV29-1 with TRBJ1-3; D gene unclear. The V end was cut by 3 bases, the J end by 0 bases, with 6 bases between. Per germline, CDR1 SQVTM and CDR2 ANQGSEA. The CDR3 extends over 13 amino acids. CDR3 residues: CSVDRTSGNTIYF. CDR3 coding DNA: TGCAGCGTTGACAGGACCTCTGGAAACACCATATATTTT.

The rearrangement joins TRBV29-1 to TRBJ1-1; D unclear. V was shortened by 4 bases and J by 3 bases, with 18 bases between the two germline ends. The CDR3 contains 15 residues. Germline V CDR1 and CDR2: SQVTM, ANQGSEA. DNA of the CDR3: TGCAGCGTTGTTGAAGCCCCGTCCGTAGACACTGAAGCTTTCTTT. Translated: CSVVEAPSVDTEAFF.

A few counts support this clone. The chain couples TRBV11-3 to TRBJ2-3; TRBD1 is a possible D gene (7 bases). The CDR3 covers 15 residues. CDR1 and CDR2 (germline): SGHNT, YENEEA. With 1 base removed from V and 6 bases from J, the gap between germline ends came to 14 bases. The CDR3 DNA reads as TGTGCCAGCAGCTTAGGACTAGGGGGCCATGATACGCAGTATTTT. Translation gives CASSLGLGGHDTQYF.

The V call is TRBV6-8, the J call TRBJ2-4, with 7 bases that match TRBD2. The CDR3 totals 14 residues. The trim removed 6 bases at V and 6 bases at J, leaving 8 bases unmatched. The germline V gene has CDR1 MNHGY and CDR2 SAAAGT. As DNA, the CDR3 is TGTGCCAGCAGCTATTGGGAGGGGAGAAACATTCAGTACTTC. Residues: CASSYWEGRNIQYF.

This clone was counted between two and nine times. The chain employs TRBV7-5 and TRBJ2-1. TRBV7-5 is a listed pseudogene. The CDR3 totals 14 residues. The chain's CDR3 is CASSLSGRENEQFF. Here the CDR3 DNA reads TGTGCCAGCAGCTTAAGCGGCAGGGAGAATGAGCAGTTCTTC.

This chain joins TRBV6-8 and TRBJ2-6; possible D gene TRBD1, 6 bases. Germline V gene sequence: CDR1 MNHGY, CDR2 SAAAGT. Trimming pared 10 bases from V and 0 bases from J, leaving 16 bases between. CDR3 size: 16 residues. CDR3 sequence reads: CATRQGPRSGANVLTF. In DNA form, the CDR3 reads TGTGCCACCCGCCAGGGGCCTCGCTCTGGGGCCAACGTCCTGACTTTC.

This clone was seen only a few times. J is TRBJ2-5 and V is TRBV4-1; weak D call: TRBD1 (5 bases). The CDR3 consists of 16 residues. The V end lost 1 base, the J end lost 1 base, and 13 bases lay between the germline ends. The germline gives CDR1 MGHRA, CDR2 YSYEKL. In nucleotides, the CDR3 is TGCGCCAGCAGCCAAGGTTATGGGGCTTCCCAAGAGACCCAGTACTTC. Translated: CASSQGYGASQETQYF.

The chain couples TRBV6-8 to TRBJ2-1; 9 bases map to TRBD2. With V trimmed by 7 bases and J by 5 bases, 6 bases remained unmatched. Germline CDR1 MNHGY, CDR2 SAAAGT. The CDR3 is 14 amino acids. As DNA, the CDR3 is TGTGCCAGCAACCGAGCGGGGGGAAACAATGAGCAGTTCTTC. The encoded protein is CASNRAGGNNEQFF.

This chain links TRBV28 with TRBJ1-5; D gene ambiguous. The CDR3 has 14 amino acids. CDR1 and CDR2 (germline): MDHEN, SYDVKM. Trimming left V 5 bases short and J 5 bases short, with 13 bases between. The CDR3 DNA reads as TGTGCCAGCAGTCTAGGGAGAAGGGATCAGCCCCAGCATTTT. Protein product: CASSLGRRDQPQHF.

The table lists this clone with a few counts. The chain uses TRBV12-2 and TRBJ2-2; TRBD1 is the table's D call, not checked against the DNA. TRBV12-2 is labeled a pseudogene. CDR3 length: 15 residues. CDR3 sequence reads: CATLTGTDYTGELFF. CDR3 bases: TGTGCCACGCTCACCGGGACAGACTACACCGGGGAGCTGTTTTTT.

The V and J genes are TRBV6-8 and TRBJ2-3; 7 bases match TRBD1. The length of the CDR3 is 13 residues. Per the germline V gene, CDR1 is MNHGY and CDR2 is SAAAGT. V was clipped by 6 bases and J by 5 bases; unmatched bases: 5. CDR3 in amino acids: CASSLQGQDTQYF. DNA of the CDR3: TGTGCCAGCAGCCTACAGGGGCAAGATACGCAGTATTTT.

The V gene is TRBV19, the J gene TRBJ2-3; D is uncertain. Per germline, CDR1 LNHDA and CDR2 SQIVND (reference sequence). V was clipped by 5 bases and J by 0 bases, with 12 bases between them. This CDR3 region has 15 residues. CDR3 DNA sequence: TGTGCCAGTAGTTCTCCCAGGCTCAGCACAGATACGCAGTATTTT. Its translation is CASSSPRLSTDTQYF.

The chain recombines TRBV29-1 with TRBJ2-3, with D maybe TRBD2 (5 bases). The V gene lost 7 bases and the J gene lost 2 bases, with 13 bases spanning the gap. CDR1 and CDR2 from the germline V gene are SQVTM and ANQGSEA. CDR3 size: 13 residues. In DNA, the CDR3 is TGCAGCGCTCCAGCGGAGCTCACAGATACGCAGTATTTT. Protein: CSAPAELTDTQYF.

This chain connects TRBV6-8 to TRBJ2-3; D is undetermined. The germline V gene has CDR1 MNHGY and CDR2 SAAAGT. The length of the CDR3 is 15 residues. Trimming removed 7 bases from V and 6 bases from J, with 20 bases in between. The DNA for the CDR3 is TGTGCCAGCAAGTACGATAGACGATCCCCCGATACGCAGTATTTT. Its protein product is CASKYDRRSPDTQYF.